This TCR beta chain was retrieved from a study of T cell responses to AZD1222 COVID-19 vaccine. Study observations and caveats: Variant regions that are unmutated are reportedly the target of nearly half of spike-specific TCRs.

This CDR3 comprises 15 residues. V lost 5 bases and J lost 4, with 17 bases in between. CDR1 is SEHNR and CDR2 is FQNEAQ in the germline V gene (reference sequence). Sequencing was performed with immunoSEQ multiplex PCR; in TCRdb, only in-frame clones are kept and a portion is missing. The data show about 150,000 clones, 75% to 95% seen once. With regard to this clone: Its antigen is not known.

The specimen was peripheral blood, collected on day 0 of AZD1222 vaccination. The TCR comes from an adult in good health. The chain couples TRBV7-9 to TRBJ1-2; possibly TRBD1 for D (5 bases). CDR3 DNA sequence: TGTGCCAGCAGCCCTCAGGGCAGGCGAATCTATGGCTACACCTTC. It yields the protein CASSPQGRRIYGYTF.